One and the same sample provided the 15 T cell receptor beta chains below, sequenced in a study of CD8 T cells in ankylosing spondylitis. MiXCR, applied by TCRdb to the 5' RACE reads, yields one record per CDR3 protein. The sample has around 220,000 distinct CDR3 sequences; over 9.5% are singletons. The sequenced sample was blood, either unsorted or a sorted T cell fraction (not recorded which). These receptors were obtained from a male donor with ankylosing spondylitis or in good health (not recorded which).

Concerning this clonotype: One base away lies a much larger clone, so this may be a sequencing read error. The V gene is TRBV3-1, the J gene TRBJ1-4; D is undetermined. The CDR3 has 15 amino acids. Germline V gene lookup returns CDR1 LGHDT and CDR2 YNNKEL (reference sequence). This CDR3 is CASSQVGLPNEKRFF. DNA for the CDR3: TGTGCCAGCAGCCAGGTCGGACTTCCTAATGAAAAACGGTTTTTT. Variable domain in full (rest from reference TRBV3-1 and TRBJ1-4): DTAVSQTPKYLVTQMGNDKSIKCEQNLGHDTMYWYKQDSKKFLKIMFSYNNKELIINETVPNRFSPKSPDKAHLNLHINSLELGDSAVYFCASSQVGLPNEKRFFGSGTQLSVL.

At least ten counts were recorded for this clonotype. The V call is TRBV12-3 or TRBV12-4, the J call TRBJ2-1, with 11 bases identical to TRBD2. V was pared by 6 bases and J by 3 bases, with 4 bases of the junction left unmatched. This CDR3 is built from 15 residues. The CDR3, as DNA: TGTGCCAGCAGCCCGACTAGCGGGGACTACAATGAGCAGTTCTTC. As protein: CASSPTSGDYNEQFF.

This clonotype occurred many times. This chain links TRBV7-9 with TRBJ1-6, with 9 positions matching TRBD1. J lost 8 bases, V lost 5 bases, and 13 bases had no gene match. The CDR3 loop spans 17 amino acids. Per the germline V gene, CDR1 is SEHNR and CDR2 is FQNEAQ (reference sequence). The DNA for the CDR3 is TGTGCCAGCAGCCCCCCGACAGGGGGAGGGATAGATTCACCCCTCCACTTT. Protein: CASSPPTGGGIDSPLHF. Using reference TRBV7-9 and TRBJ1-6 for the parts outside the CDR3, the full variable domain is DTGVSQNPRHKITKRGQNVTFRCDPISEHNRLYWYRQTLGQGPEFLTYFQNEAQLEKSRLLSDRFSAERPKGSFSTLEIQRTEQGDSAMYLCASSPPTGGGIDSPLHFGNGTRLTVT.

This clonotype was seen ten or more times. This chain links TRBV5-1 with TRBJ2-3; D call uncertain. CDR1 and CDR2 (germline): SGHRS, YFSETQ. The CDR3 spans 16 residues. The germline V and J ends were trimmed by 4 bases and 0 bases, with 15 bases remaining between them. The CDR3 reads CASSPNAGQSTDTQYF. The CDR3 nucleotides read TGCGCCAGCAGCCCGAATGCCGGGCAGAGCACAGATACGCAGTATTTT. Filled out from reference TRBV5-1 and TRBJ2-3, the complete variable domain reads KAGVTQTPRYLIKTRGQQVTLSCSPISGHRSVSWYQQTPGQGLQFLFEYFSETQRNKGNFPGRFSGRQFSNSRSEMNVSTLELGDSALYLCASSPNAGQSTDTQYFGPGTRLTVL.

This clonotype occurred a few times. This chain uses TRBV5-1 with TRBJ1-3, with 10 bases matching TRBD1. V was pared by 0 bases and J by 2 bases, with 8 bases of the junction left unmatched. Germline values: CDR1 SGHRS, CDR2 YFSETQ. The CDR3 length is 18 residues. The CDR3 reads CASSLDLGTGDTGNTIYF. DNA of the CDR3: TGCGCCAGCAGCTTGGACCTCGGGACAGGGGATACTGGAAACACCATATATTTT.

This clonotype appeared many times. The V and J genes are TRBV12-3 or TRBV12-4 and TRBJ1-1, with 7 bases identical to TRBD1. Trimming at V came to 5 bases and at J to 3 bases, leaving 9 bases not matched to a gene. This CDR3 is built from 15 residues. The CDR3 region has the DNA TGTGCCAGCAGTACGATTACAGGGGCGGACACTGAAGCTTTCTTT. Protein product: CASSTITGADTEAFF.

The chain is built from TRBV2 and TRBJ2-1; TRBD1 agrees at 8 bases. There are 15 residues in the CDR3. Per germline, CDR1 SNHLY and CDR2 FYNNEI. The junction had 11 bases not matched to a gene; V was cut back by 6 bases and J by 7 bases. For the CDR3, the DNA is TGTGCCAGCAGCCGAGGACAGGGAGGTATGAATGAGCAGTTCTTC. Encoded protein: CASSRGQGGMNEQFF.

This clonotype was detected many times. V usage is TRBV5-1 and J usage is TRBJ2-1; 7 bases agree with TRBD2. Germline loops: CDR1 SGHRS, CDR2 YFSETQ. The CDR3 runs 14 residues. V was clipped by 0 bases and J by 9 bases; unmatched bases: 6. Written as DNA, the CDR3 is TGCGCCAGCAGCTTGGGACTAGCTCTCGGTGAGCAGTTCTTC. Its protein product is CASSLGLALGEQFF.

The table lists this clonotype with many counts. This chain's CDR3 is CASSPQGSKNIQYF. Here the CDR3 DNA reads TGTGCCAGCTCACCACAGGGTTCCAAAAACATTCAGTACTTC. The chain couples TRBV18 to TRBJ2-4, with no clear D. The germline V gene encodes CDR1 KGHSH and CDR2 LQKENI. With 1 base removed from V and 2 bases from J, the gap between germline ends came to 6 bases. This CDR3 region has 14 residues.

In DNA, the CDR3 is TGTGCCAGCAGCGGGGGGATCTCAGGCACAGATACGCAGTATTTT. Its translation: CASSGGISGTDTQYF. The chain has TRBV7-3 and TRBJ2-3, with D perhaps TRBD2 (6 bases). Trimming took 5 bases from V and 1 from J, leaving 13 bases between them. CDR3 length: 15 residues. From germline, CDR1 is SGHTA and CDR2 FQGTGA.

This clonotype was seen repeatedly, ten times or more. The V and J genes are TRBV20-1 and TRBJ2-7; maybe TRBD2 (5 bases). Trimming stripped 4 bases from V and 3 bases from J, with 13 bases between. Germline-derived CDR1 and CDR2 are DFQATT and SNEGSKA (reference sequence). The CDR3 runs 13 residues. The CDR3 DNA is TGCAGTGCTACAGGACGGGGTGACTACGAGCAGTACTTC. Residues: CSATGRGDYEQYF.

This clonotype was detected a few times. This rearrangement joins TRBV15 to TRBJ2-2; D ambiguous. CDR1 is LNHNV, CDR2 YYDKDF, per germline (reference sequence). The ends were cut back, 0 bases at V and 7 bases at J, with 9 bases in the middle. The CDR3 consists of 14 residues. This CDR3 is CATSRDGISGELFF. CDR3 DNA sequence: TGTGCCACCAGCAGAGATGGAATCAGCGGGGAGCTGTTTTTT.

This clonotype has a count of ten or more. The rearrangement links TRBV25-1 to TRBJ1-6; D possibly corresponds to TRBD1 (5 bases). This CDR3 is 13 amino acids long. Germline CDR1 MGHDK, CDR2 SYGVNS. Trimming pared 6 bases from V and 8 bases from J, leaving 11 bases between. For the CDR3, the DNA is TGTGCCAGCAGGAGGGGAACGGATTCACCCCTCCACTTT. The encoded protein is CASRRGTDSPLHF. The whole variable domain, filled in from reference TRBV25-1 and TRBJ1-6, reads EADIYQTPRYLVIGTGKKITLECSQTMGHDKMYWYQQDPGMELHLIHYSYGVNSTEKGDLSSESTVSRIRTEHFPLTLESARPSHTSQYLCASRRGTDSPLHFGNGTRLTVT.

This clonotype was observed many times. V usage is TRBV11-2 and J usage is TRBJ2-2, with D uncertain. Trimming cost V 4 bases and J 0 bases, with 9 bases left between them. There are 15 residues in the CDR3. CDR1 is SGHAT, CDR2 FQNNGV, per germline. The CDR3 DNA reads TGTGCCAGCAGCTCGGGCACCTCGAACACCGGGGAGCTGTTTTTT. This gives the protein CASSSGTSNTGELFF. Variable domain in full (rest from reference TRBV11-2 and TRBJ2-2): EAGVAQSPRYKIIEKRQSVAFWCNPISGHATLYWYQQILGQGPKLLIQFQNNGVVDDSQLPKDRFSAERLKGVDSTLKIQPAKLEDSAVYLCASSSGTSNTGELFFGEGSRLTVL.

This clonotype showed up just a few times. The CDR3 DNA follows: TGCAGCGTAGATGACCCCTCCCGAGGCACCGGGGAGCTGTTTTTT. This encodes CSVDDPSRGTGELFF. The chain is built from TRBV29-1 and TRBJ2-2, with D uncertain. CDR3 length: 15 residues. Germline V gene lookup returns CDR1 SQVTM and CDR2 ANQGSEA. V lost 6 bases, J lost 4 bases, and 18 bases lay in between.